The T cell receptor (beta chain) under discussion was sequenced for a study of glioma-infiltrating T cells. Study conclusions and caveats: Gliomas, especially low-grade, showed above-expected tissue-blood divergence; non-neoplastic patients showed below.

Germline CDR1 and CDR2: MDHEN and SYDVKM. Trimming removed 5 bases from V and 8 bases from J; junction bases left unmatched: 8. CDR3 size: 14 residues. This clonotype has ten or more counts. Its antigen is undetermined. The iRepertoire nested amplicon-rescue multiplex PCR amplified TCR alpha and beta CDR3s from RNA. For one-step reverse transcription and amplification, 100-400 ng of tissue mRNA or PBMC total RNA was used. TCRdb processed the multiplex PCR reads anew with MiXCR; each CDR3 protein has one entry. The table has around 180,000 distinct CDR3 sequences, roughly 45% seen once. Material for sequencing was glioma tissue, nonneoplastic brain tissue, or PBMCs (not recorded which). The clonotype comes from a human donor with low-grade glioma or glioblastoma, undergoing nonglioma brain surgery, or in good health (not recorded which). The chain has TRBV28 and TRBJ2-1; TRBD1 agrees at 8 bases. CDR3 in DNA: TGTGCCAGCAGTCCAGGGGGCGCGAACCATGAGCAGTTCTTC. Translation: CASSPGGANHEQFF. Full variable domain (rest looked up from reference TRBV28 and TRBJ2-1): DVKVTQSSRYLVKRTGEKVFLECVQDMDHENMFWYRQDPGLGLRLIYFSYDVKMKEKGDIPEGYSVSREKKERFSLILESASTNQTSMYLCASSPGGANHEQFFGPGTRLTVL.